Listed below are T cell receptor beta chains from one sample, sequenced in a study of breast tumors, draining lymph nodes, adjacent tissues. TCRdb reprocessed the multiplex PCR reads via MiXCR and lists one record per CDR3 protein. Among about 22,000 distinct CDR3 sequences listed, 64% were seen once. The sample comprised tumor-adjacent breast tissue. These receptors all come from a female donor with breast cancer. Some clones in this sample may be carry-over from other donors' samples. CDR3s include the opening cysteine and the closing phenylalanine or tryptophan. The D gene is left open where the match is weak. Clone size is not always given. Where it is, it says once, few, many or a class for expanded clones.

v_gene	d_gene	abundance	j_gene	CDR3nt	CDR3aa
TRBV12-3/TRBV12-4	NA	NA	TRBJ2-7	TGTGCCAGCAGCACGGATCTGACCTACGAGCAGTACTTC	CASSTDLTYEQYF
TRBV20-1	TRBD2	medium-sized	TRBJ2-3	TGCAGTGCTAGAGGGACTAGCGGCACAGATACGCAGTATTTT	CSARGTSGTDTQYF
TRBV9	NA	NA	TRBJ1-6	TGTGCCAGCAGTTCAGGATATAATTCACCCCTCCACTTT	CASSSGYNSPLHF
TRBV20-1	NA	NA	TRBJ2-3	TGCAGTGCTAATCTTCCCTCCACAGATACGCAGTATTTT	CSANLPSTDTQYF
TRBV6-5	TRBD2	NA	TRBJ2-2	TGTGCCAGCAGTTGGACTAGCGGGAGAGGTCGGACCGGGGAGCTGTTTTTT	CASSWTSGRGRTGELFF
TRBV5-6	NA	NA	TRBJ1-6	TGTGCCAGCAGCTTAGGGGACGGAGGGAGACCCCTCCACTTT	CASSLGDGGRPLHF
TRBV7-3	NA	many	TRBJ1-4	TGTGCCAGAGGGGGGGGGAATGAAAAACTGTTTTTT	CARGGGNEKLFF
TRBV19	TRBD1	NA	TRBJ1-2	TGTGCCAGTAGGACAGGGGTCGTTGGTCTCAATGGCTACACCTTC	CASRTGVVGLNGYTF
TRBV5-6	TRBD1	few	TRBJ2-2	TGTGCCAGCAGCTACGGGACAGGGGGCACCGGGGAGCTGTTTTTT	CASSYGTGGTGELFF
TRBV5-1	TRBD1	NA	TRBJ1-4	TGCGCCAGCAGCTTGTGGCAGGGGGCGGCTAATGAAAAACTGTTTTTT	CASSLWQGAANEKLFF
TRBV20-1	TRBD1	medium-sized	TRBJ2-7	TGCAGTGCTAGAGACGGGACAGGGAACTACGAGCAGTACTTC	CSARDGTGNYEQYF
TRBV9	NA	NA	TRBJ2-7	TGTGCCAGCAGCGTAGCTGGAAAGAGGGAGCAGAACTTC	CASSVAGKREQNF
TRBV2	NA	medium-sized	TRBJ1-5	TGTGCCAGCGGTCCCGGGTTTAGCAATCAGCCCCAGCATTTT	CASGPGFSNQPQHF
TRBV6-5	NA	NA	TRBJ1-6	TGTGCCAGCAGTTACGCCGTTGGGCCACAGGCACCCCTCCACTTT	CASSYAVGPQAPLHF
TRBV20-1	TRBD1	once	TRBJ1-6	TGCAGTGCTAGAGCCTCCGGGAGGACAGGGAATAATTCACCCCTCCACTTT	CSARASGRTGNNSPLHF
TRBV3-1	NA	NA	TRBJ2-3	TGCGCCAGCAGCCATAGCGATATGGGTCTTACGCAGTATTTT	CASSHSDMGLTQYF
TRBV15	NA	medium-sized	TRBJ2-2	TGTGCCACCAGCCCAGGACCACACACCGGGGAGCTGTTTTTT	CATSPGPHTGELFF
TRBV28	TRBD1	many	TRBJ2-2	TGTGCCAGCAGTTTCCGGGACAGGGACGCCGGGGAGCTGTTTTTT	CASSFRDRDAGELFF
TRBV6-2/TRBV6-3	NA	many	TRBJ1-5	TGTGCCAGCAGTCCGAAGCCTACACCGGGGCAGTATAGCAATCAGCCCCAGCATTTT	CASSPKPTPGQYSNQPQHF
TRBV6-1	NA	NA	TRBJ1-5	TGTGCCAGCAAAAAAGCGGGGGATAATAGCAATCAGCCCCAGCATTTT	CASKKAGDNSNQPQHF
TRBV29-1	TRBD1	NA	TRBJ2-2	TGCAGCGTTGGGGACAGGGAAAGGTCGAACACCGGGGAGCTGTTTTTT	CSVGDRERSNTGELFF
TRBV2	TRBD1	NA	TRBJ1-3	TGTGCCAGCAGTTACTCGGTGACAGGGTTAGGAAACACCATATATTTT	CASSYSVTGLGNTIYF
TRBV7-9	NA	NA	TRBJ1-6	TGTGCCAGCAGCCGAGACTCGGACCCTTCACCCCTCCACTTT	CASSRDSDPSPLHF
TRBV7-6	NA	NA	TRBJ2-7	TGTGCCAGCAGCTACTACGCCTCCTACGAGCAGTACTTC	CASSYYASYEQYF